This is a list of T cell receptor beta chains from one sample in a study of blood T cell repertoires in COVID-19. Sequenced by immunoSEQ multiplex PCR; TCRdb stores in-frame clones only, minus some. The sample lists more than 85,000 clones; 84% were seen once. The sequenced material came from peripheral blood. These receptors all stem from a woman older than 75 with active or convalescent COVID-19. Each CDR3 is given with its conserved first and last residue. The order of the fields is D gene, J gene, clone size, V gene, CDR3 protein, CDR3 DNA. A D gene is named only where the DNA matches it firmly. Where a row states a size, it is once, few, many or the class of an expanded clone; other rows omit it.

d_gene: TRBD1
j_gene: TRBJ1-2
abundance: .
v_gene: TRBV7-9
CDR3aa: CASSLRAGGNYGYTF
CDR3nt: TGTGCCAGCAGCTTGCGAGCAGGGGGTAACTATGGCTACACCTTC

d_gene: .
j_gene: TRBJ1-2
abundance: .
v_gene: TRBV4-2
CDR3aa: CASSQGAGEGVGGYTF
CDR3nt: TGTGCCAGCAGCCAAGGGGCCGGGGAGGGGGTTGGTGGCTACACCTTC

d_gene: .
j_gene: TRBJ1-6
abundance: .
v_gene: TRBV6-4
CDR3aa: CASSEDSAYNSPLHF
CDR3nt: TGTGCCAGCAGCGAGGACAGCGCCTATAATTCACCCCTCCACTTT

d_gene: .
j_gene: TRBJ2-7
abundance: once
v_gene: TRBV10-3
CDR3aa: CAISARARDGYEQYF
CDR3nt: TGTGCCATCAGTGCTAGAGCCCGAGACGGGTACGAGCAGTACTTC

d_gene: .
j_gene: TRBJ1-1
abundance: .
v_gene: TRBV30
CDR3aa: CAAGGGGTEAFF
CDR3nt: TGTGCCGCGGGGGGAGGCGGGACTGAAGCTTTCTTT

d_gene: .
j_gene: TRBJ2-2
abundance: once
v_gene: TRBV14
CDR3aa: CASSLNTGILTGELFF
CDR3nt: TGTGCCAGCAGCCTCAATACGGGGATTCTCACCGGGGAGCTGTTTTTT

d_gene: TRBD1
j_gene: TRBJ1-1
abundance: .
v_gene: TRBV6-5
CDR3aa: CASSQQGARATEAFF
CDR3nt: TGTGCCAGCAGTCAGCAGGGGGCGCGGGCCACTGAAGCTTTCTTT

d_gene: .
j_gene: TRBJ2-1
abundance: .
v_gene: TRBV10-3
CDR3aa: CAISSSNRDLSYNEQFF
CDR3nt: TGTGCCATCAGTAGCTCTAACCGGGACTTATCCTACAATGAGCAGTTCTTC

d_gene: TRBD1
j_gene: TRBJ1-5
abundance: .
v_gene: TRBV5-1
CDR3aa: CASSLGTGNQPQHF
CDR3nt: TGCGCCAGCAGCTTGGGGACAGGTAATCAGCCCCAGCATTTT

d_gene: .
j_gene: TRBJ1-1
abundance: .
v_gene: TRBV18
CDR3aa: CASSPPAVLNTEAFF
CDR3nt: TGTGCCAGCTCACCACCGGCAGTTCTGAACACTGAAGCTTTCTTT

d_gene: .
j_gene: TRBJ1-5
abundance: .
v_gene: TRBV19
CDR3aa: CASSISGTSVNQPQHF
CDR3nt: TGTGCCAGTAGTATCAGTGGGACATCAGTCAATCAGCCCCAGCATTTT

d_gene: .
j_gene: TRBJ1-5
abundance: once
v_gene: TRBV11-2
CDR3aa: CASSLDSQPQHF
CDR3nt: TGTGCCAGCAGCTTAGATAGCCAGCCCCAGCATTTT

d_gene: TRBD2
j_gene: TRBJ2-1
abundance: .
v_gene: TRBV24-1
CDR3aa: CATSAITSGMILYGEQFF
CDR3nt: TGTGCCACCAGTGCCATAACTAGCGGGATGATCTTGTATGGGGAGCAGTTCTTC

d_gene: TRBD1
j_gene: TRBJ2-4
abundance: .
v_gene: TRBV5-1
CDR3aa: CASSRGQGANIQYF
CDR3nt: TGCGCCAGCAGCAGGGGACAGGGGGCTAACATTCAGTACTTC

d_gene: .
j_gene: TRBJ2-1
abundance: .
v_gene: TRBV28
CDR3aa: CASEAFNSYNEQFF
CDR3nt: TGTGCCAGCGAAGCGTTTAACTCCTACAATGAGCAGTTCTTC

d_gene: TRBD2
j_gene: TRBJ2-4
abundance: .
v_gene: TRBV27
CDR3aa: CASSSQGAGENIQYF
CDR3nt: TGTGCCAGCAGTTCCCAGGGAGCGGGAGAAAACATTCAGTACTTC

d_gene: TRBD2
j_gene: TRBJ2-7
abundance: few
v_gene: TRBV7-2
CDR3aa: CASSLVTSGAYEQYF
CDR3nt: TGTGCCAGCAGCTTAGTAACTAGCGGTGCCTACGAGCAGTACTTC

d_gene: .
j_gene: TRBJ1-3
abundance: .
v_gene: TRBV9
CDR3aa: CASSAGEGTGNTIYF
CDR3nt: TGTGCCAGCAGTGCAGGGGAGGGAACCGGAAACACCATATATTTT

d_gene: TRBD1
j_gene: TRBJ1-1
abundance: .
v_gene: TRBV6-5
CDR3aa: CASSLWDRAGTEAFF
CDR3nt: TGTGCCAGCAGTTTATGGGACAGGGCGGGAACTGAAGCTTTCTTT

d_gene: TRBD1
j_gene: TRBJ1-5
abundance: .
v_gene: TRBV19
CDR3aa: CASSTTGQAGQPQHF
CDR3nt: TGTGCCAGTAGTACCACGGGACAGGCCGGCCAGCCCCAGCATTTT

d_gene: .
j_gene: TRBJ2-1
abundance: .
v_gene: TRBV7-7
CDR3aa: CASSAAVSGEQFF
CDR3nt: TGTGCTAGCAGCGCAGCGGTCTCTGGGGAGCAGTTCTTC

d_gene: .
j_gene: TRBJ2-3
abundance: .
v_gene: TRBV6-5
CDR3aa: CASSTKEAGTDTQYF
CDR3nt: TGTGCCAGCAGTACCAAGGAAGCGGGCACAGATACGCAGTATTTT